Included here is one T cell receptor beta chain sequence, with context. The target antigen is unknown. Amplified regions were TCR beta CDR3 sequences from RNA transcripts. Using the HTBI primer set, a first-round RT-PCR was run on the TCR CDR3. TCRdb processed the multiplex PCR reads anew with MiXCR; each CDR3 protein has one entry. Among 550,000 to 700,000 distinct CDR3 sequences, around 15% were seen once, and the ten largest hold around 4.1%. CDR1 SNHLY and CDR2 FYNNEI come from the germline V gene. The ends were cut back, 7 bases at V and 3 bases at J, with 18 bases in the middle. The CDR3 runs 15 residues. The data derive from a study of T cells in Graves' hyperthyroidism and ophthalmopathy. Study-level results: Blood also showed most of the thyroid clonotypes that were expanded above 0.001. Using 13 V-J features, a model discriminated ophthalmopathy from stable hyperthyroidism.

On the basis of clinical symptoms, serum thyroxine and TRAb, thyroid ultrasound and orbital computed tomography, diagnoses were made. From under 12 ml of fresh peripheral blood, PBMCs were isolated. The chain joins TRBV2 to TRBJ1-2; D is uncertain. This TCR was recovered from a middle-aged woman with Graves' ophthalmopathy. Input material: blood. The CDR3 DNA reads TGTGCCAGCATCCCCGGAGACGTACATTACTATGGCTACACCTTC. It yields the protein CASIPGDVHYYGYTF.